This note documents a single T cell receptor (beta chain) sequence. Antigen unknown. One junction end disagrees with the germline gene, perhaps due to a read error. The time point is: pre-treatment sample, taken before nivolumab and TIL therapy. The sample belongs to a study of TIL therapy for anti-PD-1-resistant metastatic lung cancer. Study overall: Tumors had a median PD-L1 proportion score of approximately 5.5%. Broader study findings: After infusion, TIL clonotypes partly replaced peripheral T cells and declined over months.

This was the immunoSEQ v3 assay. Method: immunoSEQ multiplex PCR; TCRdb's copy keeps in-frame clones and lacks some. Among about 16,000 clones listed, over 70% were seen once. CDR1 is MNHNS, CDR2 SASEGT, per germline. CDR3 size: 13 residues. The sample in question was blood, obtained at baseline. The sequence derives from a person between 25 and 79 years old with non-small cell lung cancer. The chain combines TRBV6-1 with TRBJ1-6; possibly TRBD1 for D (5 bases). CDR3 protein: CASGGLPSSALHF. The CDR3 DNA reads as TGTGCCAGCGGGGGTCTTCCCTCTTCAGCCCTCCACTTT.